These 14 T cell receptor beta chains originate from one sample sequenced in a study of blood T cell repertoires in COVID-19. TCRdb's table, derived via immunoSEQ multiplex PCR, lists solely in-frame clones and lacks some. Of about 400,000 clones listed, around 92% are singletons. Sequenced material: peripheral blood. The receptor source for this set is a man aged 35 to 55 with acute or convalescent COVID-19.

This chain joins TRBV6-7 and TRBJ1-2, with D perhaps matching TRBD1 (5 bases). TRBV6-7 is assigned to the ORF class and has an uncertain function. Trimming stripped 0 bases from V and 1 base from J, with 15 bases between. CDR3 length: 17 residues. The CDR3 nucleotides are TGTGCCAGCAGTTACTCGGGGGGACGGAAGATTAACTATGGCTACACCTTC. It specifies CASSYSGGRKINYGYTF.

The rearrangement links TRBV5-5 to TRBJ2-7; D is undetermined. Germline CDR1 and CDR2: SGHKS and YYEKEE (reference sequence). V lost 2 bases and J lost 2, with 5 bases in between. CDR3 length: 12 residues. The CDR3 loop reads CASSLTTYEQYF. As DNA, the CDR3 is TGTGCCAGCAGCTTAACTACCTACGAGCAGTACTTC.

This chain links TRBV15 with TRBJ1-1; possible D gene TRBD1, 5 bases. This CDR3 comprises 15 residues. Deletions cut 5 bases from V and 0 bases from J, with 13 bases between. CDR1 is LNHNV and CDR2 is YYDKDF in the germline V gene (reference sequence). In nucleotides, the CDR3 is TGTGCCACCAGCGCGAGCCCCAGGGTGAACACTGAAGCTTTCTTT. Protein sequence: CATSASPRVNTEAFF.

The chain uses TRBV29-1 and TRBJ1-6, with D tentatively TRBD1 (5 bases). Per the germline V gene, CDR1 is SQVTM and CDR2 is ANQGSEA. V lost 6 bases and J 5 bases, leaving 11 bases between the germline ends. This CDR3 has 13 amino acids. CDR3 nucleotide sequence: TGCAGCGTGGGGGGTACGGATAATTCACCCCTCCACTTT. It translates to CSVGGTDNSPLHF.

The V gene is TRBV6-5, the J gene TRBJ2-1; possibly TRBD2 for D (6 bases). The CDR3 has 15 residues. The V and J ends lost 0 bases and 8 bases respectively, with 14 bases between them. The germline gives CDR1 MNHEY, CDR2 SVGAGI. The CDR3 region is CASSYSGTSLYEQFF. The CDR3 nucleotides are TGTGCCAGCAGTTACTCCGGGACTTCCCTATATGAGCAGTTCTTC.

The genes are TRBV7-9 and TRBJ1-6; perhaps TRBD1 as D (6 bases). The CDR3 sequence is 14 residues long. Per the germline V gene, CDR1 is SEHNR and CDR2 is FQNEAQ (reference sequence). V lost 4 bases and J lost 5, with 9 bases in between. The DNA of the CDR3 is TGTGCCAGCAGCTGGGGACATAATAATTCACCCCTCCACTTT. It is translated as CASSWGHNNSPLHF. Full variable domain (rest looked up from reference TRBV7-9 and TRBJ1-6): DTGVSQNPRHKITKRGQNVTFRCDPISEHNRLYWYRQTLGQGPEFLTYFQNEAQLEKSRLLSDRFSAERPKGSFSTLEIQRTEQGDSAMYLCASSWGHNNSPLHFGNGTRLTVT.

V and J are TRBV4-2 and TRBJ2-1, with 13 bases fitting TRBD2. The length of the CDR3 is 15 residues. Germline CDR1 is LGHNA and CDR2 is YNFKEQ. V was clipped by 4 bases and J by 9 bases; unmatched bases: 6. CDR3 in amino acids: CASSPLLAGGPEQFF. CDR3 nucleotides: TGTGCCAGCAGCCCCCTACTAGCGGGGGGGCCTGAGCAGTTCTTC.

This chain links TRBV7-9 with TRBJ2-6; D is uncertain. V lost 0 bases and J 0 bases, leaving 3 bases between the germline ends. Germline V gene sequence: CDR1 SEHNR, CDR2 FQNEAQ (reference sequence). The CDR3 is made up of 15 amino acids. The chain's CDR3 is CASSLAGSGANVLTF. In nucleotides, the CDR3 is TGTGCCAGCAGCTTAGCCGGCTCTGGGGCCAACGTCCTGACTTTC.

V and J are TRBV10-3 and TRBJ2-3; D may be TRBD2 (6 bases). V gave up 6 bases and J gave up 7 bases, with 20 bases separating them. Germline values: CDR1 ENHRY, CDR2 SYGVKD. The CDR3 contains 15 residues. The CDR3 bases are TGTGCCATCAGCGAACTAGCCGTTATCTCTAATACGCAGTATTTT. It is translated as CAISELAVISNTQYF.

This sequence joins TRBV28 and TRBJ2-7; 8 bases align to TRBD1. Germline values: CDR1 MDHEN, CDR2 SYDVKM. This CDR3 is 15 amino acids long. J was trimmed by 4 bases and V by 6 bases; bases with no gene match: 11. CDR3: CASSLRTGGTYEQYF. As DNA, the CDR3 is TGTGCCAGCAGCCTAAGAACAGGGGGGACTTACGAGCAGTACTTC. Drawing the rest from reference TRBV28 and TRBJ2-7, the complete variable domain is DVKVTQSSRYLVKRTGEKVFLECVQDMDHENMFWYRQDPGLGLRLIYFSYDVKMKEKGDIPEGYSVSREKKERFSLILESASTNQTSMYLCASSLRTGGTYEQYFGPGTRLTVT.

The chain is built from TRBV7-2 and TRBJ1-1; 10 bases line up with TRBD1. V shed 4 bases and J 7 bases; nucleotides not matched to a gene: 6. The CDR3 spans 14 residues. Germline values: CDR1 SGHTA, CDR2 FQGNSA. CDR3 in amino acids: CASSYQDRGFEAFF. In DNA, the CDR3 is TGTGCCAGCAGCTACCAGGACAGGGGGTTTGAAGCTTTCTTT.

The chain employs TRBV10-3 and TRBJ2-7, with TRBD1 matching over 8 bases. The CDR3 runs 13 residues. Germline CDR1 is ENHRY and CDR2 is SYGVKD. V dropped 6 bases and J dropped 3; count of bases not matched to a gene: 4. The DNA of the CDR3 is TGTGCCATCAGGACGGGACAGGACTACGAGCAGTACTTC. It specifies CAIRTGQDYEQYF.

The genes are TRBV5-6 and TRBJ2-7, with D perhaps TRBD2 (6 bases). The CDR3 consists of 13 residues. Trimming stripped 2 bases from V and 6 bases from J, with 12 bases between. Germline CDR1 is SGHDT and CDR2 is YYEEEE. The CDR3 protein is CASSFGGRAEQYF. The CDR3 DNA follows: TGTGCCAGCAGCTTTGGAGGGAGAGCCGAGCAGTACTTC.

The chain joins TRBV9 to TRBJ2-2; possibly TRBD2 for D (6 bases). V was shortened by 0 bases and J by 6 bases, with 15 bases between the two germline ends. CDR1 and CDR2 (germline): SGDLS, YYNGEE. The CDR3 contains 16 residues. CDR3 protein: CASSVDGGARSGELFF. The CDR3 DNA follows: TGTGCCAGCAGCGTAGATGGAGGGGCGCGATCCGGGGAGCTGTTTTTT. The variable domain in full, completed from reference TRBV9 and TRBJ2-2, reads DSGVTQTPKHLITATGQRVTLRCSPRSGDLSVYWYQQSLDQGLQFLIQYYNGEERAKGNILERFSAQQFPDLHSELNLSSLELGDSALYFCASSVDGGARSGELFFGEGSRLTVL.